This T cell receptor (beta chain) derives from a study of blood T cell repertoires in COVID-19. Turning to the study itself: Whether acute or convalescent, the COVID-19 samples came from the United States, Italy and Spain. The cDNA or gDNA used as material had been derived from T cells, B-cell-depleted T cells, or PBMCs.

Source study methods: Nucleated cell number was recorded as an estimate derived from reference gene primer amplification. The protocol was immunoSEQ multiplex PCR, while the TCRdb copy is restricted to in-frame clones and leaves out a portion. The DNA gave D and trimming, while V, J and clone size come from that table. The profile shows about 63,000 clones, around 80% of them singletons. Trimming at V came to 4 bases and at J to 8 bases, leaving 16 bases not matched to a gene. The germline gives CDR1 LGHDT, CDR2 YNNKEL (reference sequence). The CDR3 extends over 18 amino acids. This TCR came from a middle-aged woman with acute COVID-19. The genes are TRBV3-1 (or the pseudogene TRBV3-2) and TRBJ2-1, with 11 bases aligning to TRBD2. Sequencing used PBMCs or T cells enriched from blood (not recorded which). The CDR3 here is CASSRGDLAGGWLDEQFF. The DNA for the CDR3 is TGTGCCAGCAGCCGCGGGGACCTAGCGGGAGGTTGGTTGGATGAGCAGTTCTTC.